The source of this TCR beta chain is a study of early T cells in non-severe SARS-CoV-2 infection. Whole-study context: Bulk RNA isolated from unsorted whole blood underwent sequencing; chains were not paired. Study results and caveats: Database matching using VDJdb favored anti-spike CD8 responses, with private and CD4 specificities left missing.

This clonotype appeared many times. The antigen remains unidentified. TCRdb analysed the 5' RACE reads with MiXCR anew, one entry per CDR3 protein. Of about 50,000 distinct CDR3 sequences listed, around a tenth are singletons. The starting material was whole blood, obtained at baseline. The sequence derives from an adult who was a healthcare worker with PCR-confirmed SARS-CoV-2 infection or an uninfected control (not recorded which).

This CDR3 reads CASSEALAGANTGELFF. The CDR3 DNA follows: TGTGCCAGCAGTGAAGCGCTGGCGGGAGCGAACACCGGGGAGCTGTTTTTT. The chain couples TRBV2 to TRBJ2-2; TRBD2 agrees at 7 bases. V lost 0 bases, J lost 0 bases, and 4 bases stayed unmatched. This CDR3 contains 17 residues. Germline V gene sequence: CDR1 SNHLY, CDR2 FYNNEI.